The present T cell receptor beta chain was sequenced within a study of T cell responses to AZD1222 COVID-19 vaccine (dated by TCRdb to about 2021). Looking at the study overall: Because spike-specific TCR depth and breadth did not differ between the two schedules, AZD1222 recipients who got a second dose at roughly 4 weeks were pooled with those who got a second dose at roughly 12 weeks. TCR sequencing was performed for about 240 trial participants, of whom some 200 were given two doses of AZD1222 and approximately 26 were given two doses of MenACWY control vaccine. Enrollment into the trials was organized by age into subgroups of 18-55, 56-69 and 70-plus years, and those subgroups contained roughly 150, 30 and 60 TCR-sequenced participants, respectively.

The CDR3 regions of human TCRbeta chains were analyzed by immunosequencing. On the authors' methods: TCRs in the repertoires were compared against a reference library of SARS-CoV-2-specific TCRs that had been generated with the MIRA antigen-specificity platform. Breadth meant the fraction of unique TCRs that were SARS-CoV-2-associated, whereas depth meant the fraction of total T cells that were SARS-CoV-2-associated. Each spike-specific TCR was assigned to its reactive spike region and to a CD4 or CD8 class using the MIRA data. Log10-transformed breadth and depth values were compared by one-way ANOVA with Sidak's multiple comparisons tests. TCRdb's version of the immuneACCESS table is confined to in-frame rearrangements and falls short of the full clone set. An unresolved V gene accounts for under half of the shortfall where checked; the remainder is of unknown origin. V and J calls and clone size follow that table, whereas D and trimming were derived from the DNA. A total of approximately 110,000 clones appear in this sample, 70% to 90% of them only once. Around 5% of the sample rests with the top ten.

V was cut back by 0 bases and J by 4 bases, leaving a gap of 16 bases between them. The germline V gene (reference sequence) supplies CDR1 WNHNN and CDR2 SYGVQD. The CDR3 holds 16 amino acids from the cysteine to the phenylalanine. The CDR3 DNA has 48 bases and is translated from base 1. The sample's time point, from its label and the paper: baseline before first vaccination. The vaccinee samples were drawn from two UK trials, COV001 and COV002, one of which was a single-blind randomized controlled phase 2/3 trial testing AZD1222 (ChAdOx1 nCoV-19) in healthy adults. For TCRbeta chain sequencing, PBMC samples were collected from trial participants at day 0 and at day 28 after the second dose. Concerning this clone: Its antigen is unknown. No clone much larger than this one lies a single base away; base qualities are absent. This sample includes further DNA sequences coding for the same CDR3.

Points the paper makes about the study in general: Because no samples from the day 14 peak response were available, repertoires could be characterized only after the peak T cell response. Conclusions about previously exposed vaccinees are limited, since just five or six AZD1222 recipients were seropositive for SARS-CoV-2 at baseline. In the small 56-69-year group, the increase in depth fell short of significance, most likely because of low power. Participants were mostly white British and included more females than males, and it was suggested by the authors that clonal diversity may have been underestimated. CD4 TCRs associated with the vaccine covered the entire spike protein, and the dominant responses were in regions 160-218 and 743-854. After two AZD1222 doses, spike-specific TCR breadth and depth were significantly higher than at day 0 and than in MenACWY recipients. Nearly half of unique spike-specific TCRs reportedly recognized epitopes outside regions mutated in the B.1.351 and B.1.1.7 variants.

This clonotype originated in an adult in good health. The starting material was peripheral blood, obtained on day 0 of AZD1222 vaccination. The chain is made from TRBV10-1 and TRBJ2-7; a confident D gene designation cannot be given. The CDR3 protein sequence reads: CASSESGDPSSYEQYF. The nucleotide sequence is given as TGCGCCAGCAGTGAGTCAGGAGACCCCAGTTCGTACGAGCAGTACTTC.